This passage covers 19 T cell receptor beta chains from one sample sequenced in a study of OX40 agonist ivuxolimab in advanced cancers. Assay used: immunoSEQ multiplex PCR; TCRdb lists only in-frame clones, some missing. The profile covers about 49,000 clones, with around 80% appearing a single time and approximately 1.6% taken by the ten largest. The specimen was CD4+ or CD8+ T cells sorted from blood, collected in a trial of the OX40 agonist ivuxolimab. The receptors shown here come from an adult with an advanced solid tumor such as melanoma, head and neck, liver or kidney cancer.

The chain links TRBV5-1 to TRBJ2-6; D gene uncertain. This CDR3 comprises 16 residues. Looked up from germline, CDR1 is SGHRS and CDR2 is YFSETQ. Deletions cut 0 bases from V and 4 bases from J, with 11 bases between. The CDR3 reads CASSLAFGSGANVLTF. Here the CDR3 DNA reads TGCGCCAGCAGCTTGGCCTTTGGCTCCGGGGCCAACGTCCTGACTTTC.

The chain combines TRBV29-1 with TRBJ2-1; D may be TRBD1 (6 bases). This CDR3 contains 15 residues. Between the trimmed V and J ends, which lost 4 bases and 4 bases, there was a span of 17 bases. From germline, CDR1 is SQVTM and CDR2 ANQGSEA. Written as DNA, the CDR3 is TGCAGCGTTGGAGAACAGGGTCCCCCTTACAATGAGCAGTTCTTC. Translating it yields CSVGEQGPPYNEQFF.

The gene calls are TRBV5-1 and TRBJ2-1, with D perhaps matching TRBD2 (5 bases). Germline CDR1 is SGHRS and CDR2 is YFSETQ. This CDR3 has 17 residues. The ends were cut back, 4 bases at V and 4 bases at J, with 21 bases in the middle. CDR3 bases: TGCGCCAGCAGCGCCGCCTGGGAGAAACTCTATTACAATGAGCAGTTCTTC. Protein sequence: CASSAAWEKLYYNEQFF.

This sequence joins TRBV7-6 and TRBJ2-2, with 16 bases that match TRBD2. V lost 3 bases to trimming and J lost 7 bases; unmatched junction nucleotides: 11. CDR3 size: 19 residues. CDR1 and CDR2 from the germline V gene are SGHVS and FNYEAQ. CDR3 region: CASSFLPGLAGGPIGELFF. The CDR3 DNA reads TGTGCCAGCAGCTTTCTCCCGGGACTAGCGGGAGGGCCAATCGGGGAGCTGTTTTTT.

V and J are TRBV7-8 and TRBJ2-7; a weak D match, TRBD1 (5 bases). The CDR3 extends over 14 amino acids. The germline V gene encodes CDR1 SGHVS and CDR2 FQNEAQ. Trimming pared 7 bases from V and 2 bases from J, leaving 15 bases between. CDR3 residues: CASKTTGPPYEQYF. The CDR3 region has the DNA TGTGCCAGCAAGACAACAGGACCCCCCTACGAGCAGTACTTC.

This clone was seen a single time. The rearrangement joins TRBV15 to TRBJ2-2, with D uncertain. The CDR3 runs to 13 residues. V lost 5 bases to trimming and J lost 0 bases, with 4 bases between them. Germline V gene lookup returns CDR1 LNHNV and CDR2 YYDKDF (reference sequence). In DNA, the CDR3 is TGTGCCACCAGCCCCACGAACACCGGGGAGCTGTTTTTT. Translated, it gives CATSPTNTGELFF. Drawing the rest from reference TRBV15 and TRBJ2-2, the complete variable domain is DAMVIQNPRYQVTQFGKPVTLSCSQTLNHNVMYWYQQKSSQAPKLLFHYYDKDFNNEADTPDNFQSRRPNTSFCFLDIRSPGLGDTAMYLCATSPTNTGELFFGEGSRLTVL.

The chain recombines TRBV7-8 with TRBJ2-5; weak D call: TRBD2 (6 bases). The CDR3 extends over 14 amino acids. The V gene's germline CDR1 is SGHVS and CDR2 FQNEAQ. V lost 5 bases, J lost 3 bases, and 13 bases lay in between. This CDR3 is CASSPRRTKETQYF. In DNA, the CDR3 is TGTGCCAGCAGCCCCCGGCGGACTAAAGAGACCCAGTACTTC.

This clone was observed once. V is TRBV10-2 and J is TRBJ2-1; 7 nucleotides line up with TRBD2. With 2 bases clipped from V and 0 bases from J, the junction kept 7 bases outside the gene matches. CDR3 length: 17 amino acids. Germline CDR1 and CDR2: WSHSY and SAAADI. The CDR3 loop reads CASSESGTPYSYNEQFF. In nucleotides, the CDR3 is TGCGCCAGCAGTGAGAGCGGGACTCCTTACTCCTACAATGAGCAGTTCTTC.

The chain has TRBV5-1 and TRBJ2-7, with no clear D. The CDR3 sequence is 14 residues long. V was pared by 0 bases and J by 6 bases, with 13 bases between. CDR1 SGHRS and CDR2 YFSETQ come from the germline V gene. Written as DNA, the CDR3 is TGCGCCAGCAGCTTGGATTCGCGAGTACGCGAGCAGTACTTC. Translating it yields CASSLDSRVREQYF.

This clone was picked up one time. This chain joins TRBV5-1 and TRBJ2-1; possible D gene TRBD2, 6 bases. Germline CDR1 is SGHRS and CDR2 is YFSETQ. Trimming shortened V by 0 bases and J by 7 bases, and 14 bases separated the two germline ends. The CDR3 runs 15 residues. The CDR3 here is CASSLELSGVNEQFF. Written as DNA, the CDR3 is TGCGCCAGCAGCTTGGAGCTTAGCGGAGTTAATGAGCAGTTCTTC.

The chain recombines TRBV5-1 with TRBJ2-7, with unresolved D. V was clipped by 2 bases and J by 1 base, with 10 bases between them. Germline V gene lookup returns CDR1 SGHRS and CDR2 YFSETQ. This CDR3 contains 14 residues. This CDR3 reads CASSFPGRSYEQYF. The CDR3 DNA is TGCGCCAGCAGCTTCCCCGGAAGATCCTACGAGCAGTACTTC. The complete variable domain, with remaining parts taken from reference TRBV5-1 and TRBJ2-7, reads KAGVTQTPRYLIKTRGQQVTLSCSPISGHRSVSWYQQTPGQGLQFLFEYFSETQRNKGNFPGRFSGRQFSNSRSEMNVSTLELGDSALYLCASSFPGRSYEQYFGPGTRLTVT.

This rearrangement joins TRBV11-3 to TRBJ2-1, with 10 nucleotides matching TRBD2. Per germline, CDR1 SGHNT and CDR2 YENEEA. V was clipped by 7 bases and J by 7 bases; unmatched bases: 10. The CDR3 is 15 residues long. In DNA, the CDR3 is TGTGCCAGCAAGCCCGGGTCTAGCGGGAGTAATGAGCAGTTCTTC. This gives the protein CASKPGSSGSNEQFF. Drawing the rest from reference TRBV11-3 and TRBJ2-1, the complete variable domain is EAGVVQSPRYKIIEKKQPVAFWCNPISGHNTLYWYLQNLGQGPELLIRYENEEAVDDSQLPKDRFSAERLKGVDSTLKIQPAELGDSAVYLCASKPGSSGSNEQFFGPGTRLTVL.

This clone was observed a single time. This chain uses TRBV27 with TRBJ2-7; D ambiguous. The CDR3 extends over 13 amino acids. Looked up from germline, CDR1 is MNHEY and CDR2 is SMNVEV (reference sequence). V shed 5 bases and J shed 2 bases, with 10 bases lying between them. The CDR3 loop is CASSSNQPYEQYF. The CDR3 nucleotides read TGTGCCAGCAGTAGTAACCAGCCCTACGAGCAGTACTTC.

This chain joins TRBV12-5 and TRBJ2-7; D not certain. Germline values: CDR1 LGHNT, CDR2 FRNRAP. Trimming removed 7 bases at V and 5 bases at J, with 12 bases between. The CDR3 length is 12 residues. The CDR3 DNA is TGTGCTAGTGCCCTCACAGAGGACGAGCAGTACTTC. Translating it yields CASALTEDEQYF.

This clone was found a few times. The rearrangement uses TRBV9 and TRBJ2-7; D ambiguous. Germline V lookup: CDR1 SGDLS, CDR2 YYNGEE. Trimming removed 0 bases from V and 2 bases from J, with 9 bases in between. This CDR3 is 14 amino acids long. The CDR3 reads CASSVGQAAYEQYF. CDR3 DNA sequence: TGTGCCAGCAGCGTAGGGCAGGCGGCCTACGAGCAGTACTTC.

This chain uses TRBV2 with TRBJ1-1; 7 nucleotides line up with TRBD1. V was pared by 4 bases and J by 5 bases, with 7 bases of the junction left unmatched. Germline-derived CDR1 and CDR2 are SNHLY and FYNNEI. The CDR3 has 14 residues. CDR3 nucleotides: TGTGCCAGCAGTGGAGCAAGGGGGCGAACTGAAGCTTTCTTT. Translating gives CASSGARGRTEAFF.

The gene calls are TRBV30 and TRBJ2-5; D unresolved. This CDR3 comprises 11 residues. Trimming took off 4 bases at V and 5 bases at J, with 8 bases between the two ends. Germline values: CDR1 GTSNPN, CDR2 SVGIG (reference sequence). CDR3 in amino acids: CAWMMPETQYF. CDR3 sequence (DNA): TGTGCCTGGATGATGCCGGAGACCCAGTACTTC. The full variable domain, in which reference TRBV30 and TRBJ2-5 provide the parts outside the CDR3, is SQTIHQWPATLVQPVGSPLSLECTVEGTSNPNLYWYRQAAGRGLQLLFYSVGIGQISSEVPQNLSASRPQDRQFILSSKKLLLSDSGFYLCAWMMPETQYFGPGTRLLVL.

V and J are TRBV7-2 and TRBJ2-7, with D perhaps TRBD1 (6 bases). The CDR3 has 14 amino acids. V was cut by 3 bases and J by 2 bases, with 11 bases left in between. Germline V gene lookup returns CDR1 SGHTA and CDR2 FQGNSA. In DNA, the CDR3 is TGTGCCAGCAGCTTTGGGGGCTACACCTACGAGCAGTACTTC. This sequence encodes CASSFGGYTYEQYF. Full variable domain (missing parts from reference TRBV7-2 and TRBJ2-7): GAGVSQSPSNKVTEKGKDVELRCDPISGHTALYWYRQSLGQGLEFLIYFQGNSAPDKSGLPSDRFSAERTGGSVSTLTIQRTQQEDSAVYLCASSFGGYTYEQYFGPGTRLTVT.

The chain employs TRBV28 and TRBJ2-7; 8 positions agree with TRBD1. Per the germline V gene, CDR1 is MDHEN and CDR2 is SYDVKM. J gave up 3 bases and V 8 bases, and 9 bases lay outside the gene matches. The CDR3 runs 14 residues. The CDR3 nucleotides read TGTGCCAGCCTTGGCCGGGACAGGAGCTACGAGCAGTACTTC. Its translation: CASLGRDRSYEQYF.